This TCR beta chain came from a study of glioma-infiltrating T cells. The iRepertoire nested amplicon-rescue multiplex PCR amplified TCR alpha and beta CDR3s from RNA. In TCRdb, the multiplex PCR reads were re-called with MiXCR into one record per CDR3 protein. The sample shows over 100,000 distinct CDR3 sequences, less than 30% of them seen only once. The origin of this receptor is a human donor with low-grade glioma or glioblastoma, undergoing nonglioma brain surgery, or in good health (not recorded which). Sequenced input: glioma tissue, nonneoplastic brain tissue, or PBMCs (not recorded which).

As DNA, the CDR3 is TGTGCCAGCAGCTTGGGGTCAGTTAACTATGGCTACACCTTC. This sequence encodes CASSLGSVNYGYTF. V is TRBV5-4 and J is TRBJ1-2; D gene unclear. Germline V gene lookup returns CDR1 SGHNT and CDR2 YYREEE (reference sequence). V was pared by 0 bases and J by 1 base, with 7 bases between. The CDR3 sequence is 14 residues long.